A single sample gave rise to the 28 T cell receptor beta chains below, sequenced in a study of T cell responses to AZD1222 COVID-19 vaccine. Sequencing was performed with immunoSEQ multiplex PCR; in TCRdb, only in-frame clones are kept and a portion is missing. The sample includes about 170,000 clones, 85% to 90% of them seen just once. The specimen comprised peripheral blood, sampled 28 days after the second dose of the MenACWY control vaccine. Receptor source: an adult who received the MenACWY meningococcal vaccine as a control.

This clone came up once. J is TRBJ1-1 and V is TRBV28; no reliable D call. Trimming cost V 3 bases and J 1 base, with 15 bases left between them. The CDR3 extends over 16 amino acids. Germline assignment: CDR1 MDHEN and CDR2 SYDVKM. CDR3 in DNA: TGTGCCAGCAGTTTCGGGGTTGGAATGGGGAACACTGAAGCTTTCTTT. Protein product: CASSFGVGMGNTEAFF.

The CDR3 reads CASSSETGHSWGYTF. CDR3 sequence (DNA): TGCGCCAGCAGCTCGGAAACCGGGCACTCTTGGGGCTACACCTTC. The chain links TRBV5-1 to TRBJ1-2, with D unresolved. The CDR3 has 15 amino acids. Trimming took 3 bases from V and 8 from J, leaving 20 bases between them. Germline loops: CDR1 SGHRS, CDR2 YFSETQ.

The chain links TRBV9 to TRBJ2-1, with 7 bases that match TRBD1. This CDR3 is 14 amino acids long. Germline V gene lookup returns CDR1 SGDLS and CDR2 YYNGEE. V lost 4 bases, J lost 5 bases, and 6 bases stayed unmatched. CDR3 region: CASSRTGANNEQFF. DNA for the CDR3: TGTGCCAGCAGCCGAACAGGGGCAAACAATGAGCAGTTCTTC.

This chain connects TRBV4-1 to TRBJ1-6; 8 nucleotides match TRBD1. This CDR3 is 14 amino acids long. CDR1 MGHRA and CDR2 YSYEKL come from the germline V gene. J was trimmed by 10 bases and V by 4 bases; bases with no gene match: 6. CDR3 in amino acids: CASSRDRGNSPLHF. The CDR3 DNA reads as TGCGCCAGCAGCCGCGACAGGGGAAACTCACCCCTCCACTTT.

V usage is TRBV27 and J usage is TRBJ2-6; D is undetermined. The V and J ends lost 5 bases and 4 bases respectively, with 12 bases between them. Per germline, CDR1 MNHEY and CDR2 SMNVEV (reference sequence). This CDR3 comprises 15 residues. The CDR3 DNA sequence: TGTGCCAGCAGTAGGGCCGGCTCCGGGGCCAACGTCCTGACTTTC. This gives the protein CASSRAGSGANVLTF. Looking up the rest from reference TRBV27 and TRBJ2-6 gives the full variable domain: EAQVTQNPRYLITVTGKKLTVTCSQNMNHEYMSWYRQDPGLGLRQIYYSMNVEVTDKGDVPEGYKVSRKEKRNFPLILESPSPNQTSLYFCASSRAGSGANVLTFGAGSRLTVL.

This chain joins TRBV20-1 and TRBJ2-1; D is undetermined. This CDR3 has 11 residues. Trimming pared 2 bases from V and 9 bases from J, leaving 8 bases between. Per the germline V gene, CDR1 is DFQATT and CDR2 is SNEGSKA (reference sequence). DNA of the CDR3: TGCAGTGCTAGACCCCGAGTTGAGCAGTTCTTC. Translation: CSARPRVEQFF.

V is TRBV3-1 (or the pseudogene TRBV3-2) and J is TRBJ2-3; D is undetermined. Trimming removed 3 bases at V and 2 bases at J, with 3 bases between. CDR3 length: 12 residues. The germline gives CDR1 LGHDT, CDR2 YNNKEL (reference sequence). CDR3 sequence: CASSHLTDTQYF. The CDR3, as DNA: TGTGCCAGCAGCCACCTCACAGATACGCAGTATTTT.

The chain's CDR3 is CASSQDRRVGGYTF. The CDR3 coding sequence is TGTGCCAGCAGCCAAGATAGGAGGGTAGGTGGCTACACCTTC. The chain has TRBV4-2 and TRBJ1-2; D uncertain. CDR3 length: 14 amino acids. Germline lookup yields CDR1 LGHNA and CDR2 YNFKEQ. Trimming took off 0 bases at V and 7 bases at J, with 12 bases between the two ends.

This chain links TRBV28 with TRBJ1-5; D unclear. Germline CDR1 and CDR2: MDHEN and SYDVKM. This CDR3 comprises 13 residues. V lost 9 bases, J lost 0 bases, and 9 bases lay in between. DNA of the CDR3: TGTGCCAGTTCCGTGGGTAGCAATCAGCCCCAGCATTTT. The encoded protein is CASSVGSNQPQHF. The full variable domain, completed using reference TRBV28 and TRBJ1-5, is DVKVTQSSRYLVKRTGEKVFLECVQDMDHENMFWYRQDPGLGLRLIYFSYDVKMKEKGDIPEGYSVSREKKERFSLILESASTNQTSMYLCASSVGSNQPQHFGDGTRLSIL.

Written as DNA, the CDR3 is TGTGCCTGGAGTGCCCCGAGTTATCAGCCCCAGCATTTT. Its translation: CAWSAPSYQPQHF. The rearrangement links TRBV30 to TRBJ1-5; D gene ambiguous. The CDR3 spans 13 residues. Germline lookup yields CDR1 GTSNPN and CDR2 SVGIG (reference sequence). V lost 1 base, J lost 5 bases, and 9 bases lay in between.

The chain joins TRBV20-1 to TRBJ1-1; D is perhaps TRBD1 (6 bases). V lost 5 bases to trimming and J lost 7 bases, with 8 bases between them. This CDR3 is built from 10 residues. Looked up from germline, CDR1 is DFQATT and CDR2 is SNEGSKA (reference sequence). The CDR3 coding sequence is TGCAGTGCTTACAGGGTTGAAGCTTTCTTT. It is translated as CSAYRVEAFF.

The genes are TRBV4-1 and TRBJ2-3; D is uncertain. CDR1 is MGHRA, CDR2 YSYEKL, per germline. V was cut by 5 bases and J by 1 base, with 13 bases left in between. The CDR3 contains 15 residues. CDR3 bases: TGCGCCAGCAGCGGTCAAACGAGCGGCACAGATACGCAGTATTTT. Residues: CASSGQTSGTDTQYF.

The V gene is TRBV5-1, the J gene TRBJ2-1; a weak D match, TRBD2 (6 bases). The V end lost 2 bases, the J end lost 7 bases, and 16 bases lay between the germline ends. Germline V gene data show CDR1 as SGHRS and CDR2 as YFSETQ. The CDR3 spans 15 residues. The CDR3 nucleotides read TGCGCCAGCAGCTTTGTGGGACCTGGAGGGAATGAGCAGTTCTTC. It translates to CASSFVGPGGNEQFF.

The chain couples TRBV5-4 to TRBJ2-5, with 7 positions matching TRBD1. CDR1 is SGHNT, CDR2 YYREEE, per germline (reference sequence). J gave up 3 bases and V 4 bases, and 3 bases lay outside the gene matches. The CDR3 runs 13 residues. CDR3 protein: CASSLGTEETQYF. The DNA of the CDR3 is TGTGCCAGCAGCCTGGGGACAGAAGAGACCCAGTACTTC.

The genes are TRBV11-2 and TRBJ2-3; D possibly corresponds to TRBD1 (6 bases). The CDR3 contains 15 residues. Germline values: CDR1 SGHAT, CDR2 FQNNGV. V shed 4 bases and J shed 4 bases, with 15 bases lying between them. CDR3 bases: TGTGCCAGCAGCTCATATACCTCAGGGGCAGATACGCAGTATTTT. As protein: CASSSYTSGADTQYF.

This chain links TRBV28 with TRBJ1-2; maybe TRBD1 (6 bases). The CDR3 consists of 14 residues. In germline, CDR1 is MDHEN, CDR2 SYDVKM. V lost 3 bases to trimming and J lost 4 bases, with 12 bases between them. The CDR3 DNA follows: TGTGCCAGCAGTTTCATGGACAGAGTCTATGGCTACACCTTC. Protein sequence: CASSFMDRVYGYTF.

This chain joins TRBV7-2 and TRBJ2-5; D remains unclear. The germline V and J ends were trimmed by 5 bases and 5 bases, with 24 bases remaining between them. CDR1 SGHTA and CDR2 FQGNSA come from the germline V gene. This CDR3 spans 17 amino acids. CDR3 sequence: CASSPAGLSRSRETQYF. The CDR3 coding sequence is TGTGCCAGCAGCCCAGCTGGTCTCTCCCGGAGCAGGGAGACCCAGTACTTC.

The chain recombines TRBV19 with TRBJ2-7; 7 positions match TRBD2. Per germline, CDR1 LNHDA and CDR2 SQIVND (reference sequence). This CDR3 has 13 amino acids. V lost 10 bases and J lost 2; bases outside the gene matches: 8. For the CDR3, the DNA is TGTGCCACTCGGGGCGGGAGAACCTACGAGCAGTACTTC. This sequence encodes CATRGGRTYEQYF.

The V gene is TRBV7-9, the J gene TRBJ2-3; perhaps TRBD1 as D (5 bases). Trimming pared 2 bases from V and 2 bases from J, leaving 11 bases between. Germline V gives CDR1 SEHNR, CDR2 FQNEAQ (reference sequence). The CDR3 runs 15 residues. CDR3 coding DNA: TGTGCCAGCAGCTTAATGGACATATCCACAGATACGCAGTATTTT. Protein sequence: CASSLMDISTDTQYF.

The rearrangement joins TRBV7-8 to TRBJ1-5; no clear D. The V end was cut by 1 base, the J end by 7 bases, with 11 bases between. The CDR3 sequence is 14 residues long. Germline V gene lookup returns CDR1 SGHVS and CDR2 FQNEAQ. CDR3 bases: TGTGCCAGCAGCTTAGACGAATGGCAACAGCCCCAGCATTTT. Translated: CASSLDEWQQPQHF.

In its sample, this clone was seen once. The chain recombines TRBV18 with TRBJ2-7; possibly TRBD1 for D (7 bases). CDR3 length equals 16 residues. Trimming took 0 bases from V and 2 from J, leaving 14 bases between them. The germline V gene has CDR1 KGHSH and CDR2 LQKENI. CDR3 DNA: TGTGCCAGCTCACCACCTCGGGGGACAGCTGCCTACGAGCAGTACTTC. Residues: CASSPPRGTAAYEQYF.

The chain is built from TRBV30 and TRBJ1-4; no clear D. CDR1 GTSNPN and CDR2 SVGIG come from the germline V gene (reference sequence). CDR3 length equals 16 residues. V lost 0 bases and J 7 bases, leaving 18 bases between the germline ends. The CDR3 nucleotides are TGTGCCTGGAGTGTACAGTGGGCAGAATACCGTGAAAAACTGTTTTTT. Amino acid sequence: CAWSVQWAEYREKLFF.

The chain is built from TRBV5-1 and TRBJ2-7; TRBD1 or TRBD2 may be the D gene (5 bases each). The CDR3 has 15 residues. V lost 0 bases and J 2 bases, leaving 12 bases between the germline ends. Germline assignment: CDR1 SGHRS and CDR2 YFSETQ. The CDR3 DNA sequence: TGCGCCAGCAGCTTGGTTGGTCAGGGAGCCTACGAGCAGTACTTC. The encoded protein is CASSLVGQGAYEQYF.

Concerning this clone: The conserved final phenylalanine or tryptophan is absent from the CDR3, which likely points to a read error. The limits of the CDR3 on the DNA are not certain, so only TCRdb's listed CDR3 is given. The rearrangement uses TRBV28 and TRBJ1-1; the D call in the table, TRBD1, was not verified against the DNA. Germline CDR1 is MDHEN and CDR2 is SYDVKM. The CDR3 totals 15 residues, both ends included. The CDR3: CASSLPIAGTAQLRY.

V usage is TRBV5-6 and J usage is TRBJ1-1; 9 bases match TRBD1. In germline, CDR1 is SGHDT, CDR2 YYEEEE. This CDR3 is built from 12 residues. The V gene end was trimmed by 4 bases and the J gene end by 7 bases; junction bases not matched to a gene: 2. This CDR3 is CASSMGQGEAFF. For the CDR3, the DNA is TGTGCCAGCAGCATGGGACAGGGTGAAGCTTTCTTT.

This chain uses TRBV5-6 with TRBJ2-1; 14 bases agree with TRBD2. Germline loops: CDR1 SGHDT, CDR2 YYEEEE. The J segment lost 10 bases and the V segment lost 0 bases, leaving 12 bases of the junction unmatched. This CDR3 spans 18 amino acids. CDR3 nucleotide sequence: TGTGCCAGCAGCTTGGAGGGTTGGGGACTAGCGGGAGACGGGGAGCAGTTCTTC. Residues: CASSLEGWGLAGDGEQFF.

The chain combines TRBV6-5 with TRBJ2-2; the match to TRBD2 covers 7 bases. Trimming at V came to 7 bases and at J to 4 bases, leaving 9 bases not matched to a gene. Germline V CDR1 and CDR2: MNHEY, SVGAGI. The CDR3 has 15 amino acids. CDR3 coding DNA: TGTGCCAGCACCCGGGACTGGGAGGGCACCGGGGAGCTGTTTTTT. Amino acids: CASTRDWEGTGELFF.

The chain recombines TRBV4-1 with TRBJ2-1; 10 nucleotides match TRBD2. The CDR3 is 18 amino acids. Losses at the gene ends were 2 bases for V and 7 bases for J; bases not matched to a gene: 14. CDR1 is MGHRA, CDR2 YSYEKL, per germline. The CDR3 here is CASSQKSNWASGSNEQFF. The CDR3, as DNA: TGCGCCAGCAGCCAAAAATCAAACTGGGCTAGCGGGAGTAATGAGCAGTTCTTC.